The 3 T cell receptor beta chains below come from one sample, sequenced in a study of T cell responses to AZD1222 COVID-19 vaccine. Using immunoSEQ multiplex PCR, the repertoire was profiled, and TCRdb retains in-frame clones only, with some absent. Found here are 200,000 or so clones, over 80% of them singletons; the top ten hold roughly a tenth. Sequencing used peripheral blood, obtained on day 0 of AZD1222 vaccination. Every receptor here comes from an adult in good health.

This chain uses TRBV4-2 with TRBJ1-1, with 7 bases matching TRBD1. Germline V gene lookup returns CDR1 LGHNA and CDR2 YNFKEQ. The J segment lost 3 bases and the V segment lost 4 bases, leaving 2 bases of the junction unmatched. The CDR3 is 13 residues long. CDR3 in amino acids: CASSPDRDTEAFF. The CDR3 DNA reads TGTGCCAGCAGCCCAGACAGGGACACTGAAGCTTTCTTT.

CDR3 DNA sequence: TGTGCCAGCAGCTTAGTTCACGGGGGAGCGGTTGGGACCCAGTACTTC. It yields the protein CASSLVHGGAVGTQYF. This rearrangement joins TRBV7-2 to TRBJ2-5; tentatively, D is TRBD2 (6 bases). Per the germline V gene, CDR1 is SGHTA and CDR2 is FQGNSA. Trimming cost V 1 base and J 7 bases, with 19 bases left between them. The CDR3 length is 16 residues.

This chain links TRBV6-5 with TRBJ1-1, with 7 bases matching TRBD1. Unmatched junction bases numbered 10, after V lost 8 bases and J lost 4 bases. The CDR3 is 14 amino acids. Germline lookup yields CDR1 MNHEY and CDR2 SVGAGI. The CDR3 bases are TGTGCCAGCTGTCGACAGGGTTTGAGCACTGAAGCTTTCTTT. Its protein product is CASCRQGLSTEAFF.